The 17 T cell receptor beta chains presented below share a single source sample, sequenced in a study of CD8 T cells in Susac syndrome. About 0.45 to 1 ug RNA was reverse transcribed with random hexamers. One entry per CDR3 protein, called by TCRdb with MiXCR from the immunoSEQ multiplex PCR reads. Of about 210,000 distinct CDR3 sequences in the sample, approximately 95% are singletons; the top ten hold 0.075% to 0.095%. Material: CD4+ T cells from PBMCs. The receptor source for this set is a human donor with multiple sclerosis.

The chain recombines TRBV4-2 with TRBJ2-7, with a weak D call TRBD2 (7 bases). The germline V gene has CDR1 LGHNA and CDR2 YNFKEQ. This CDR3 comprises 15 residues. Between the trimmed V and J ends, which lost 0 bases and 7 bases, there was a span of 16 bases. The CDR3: CASSQERGALWEQYF. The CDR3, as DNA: TGTGCCAGCAGCCAAGAACGGGGGGCCCTTTGGGAGCAGTACTTC.

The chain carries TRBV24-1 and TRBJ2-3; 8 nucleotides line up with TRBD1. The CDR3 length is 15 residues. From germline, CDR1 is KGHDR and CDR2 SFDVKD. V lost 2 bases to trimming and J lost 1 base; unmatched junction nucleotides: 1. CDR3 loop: CATSDSGQGTDTQYF. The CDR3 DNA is TGTGCCACCAGTGATTCGGGACAGGGCACAGATACGCAGTATTTT.

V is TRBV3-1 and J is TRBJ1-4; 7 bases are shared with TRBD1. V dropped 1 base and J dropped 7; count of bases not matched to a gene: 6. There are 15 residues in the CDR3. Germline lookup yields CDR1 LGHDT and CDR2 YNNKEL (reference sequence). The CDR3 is CASSQGDRAGEKLFF. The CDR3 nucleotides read TGTGCCAGCAGCCAAGGCGACAGGGCCGGTGAAAAACTGTTTTTT.

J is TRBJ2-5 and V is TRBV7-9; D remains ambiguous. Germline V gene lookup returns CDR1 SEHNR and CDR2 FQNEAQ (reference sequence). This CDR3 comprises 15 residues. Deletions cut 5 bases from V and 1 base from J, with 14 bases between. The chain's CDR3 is CASSHALRLQETQYF. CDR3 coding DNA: TGTGCCAGCAGCCACGCGCTGCGGCTCCAAGAGACCCAGTACTTC.

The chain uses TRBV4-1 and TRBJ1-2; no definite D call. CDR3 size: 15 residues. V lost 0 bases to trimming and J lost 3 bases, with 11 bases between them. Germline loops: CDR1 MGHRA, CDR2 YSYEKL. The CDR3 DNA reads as TGCGCCAGCAGCCAAGATCTCGGCAGAGACTATGGCTACACCTTC. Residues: CASSQDLGRDYGYTF.

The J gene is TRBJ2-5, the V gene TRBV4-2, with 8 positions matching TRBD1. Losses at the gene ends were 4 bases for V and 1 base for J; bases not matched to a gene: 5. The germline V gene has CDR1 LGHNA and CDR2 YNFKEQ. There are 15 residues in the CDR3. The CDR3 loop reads CASSPGDRPQETQYF. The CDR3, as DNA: TGTGCCAGCAGCCCTGGGGACAGGCCCCAAGAGACCCAGTACTTC.

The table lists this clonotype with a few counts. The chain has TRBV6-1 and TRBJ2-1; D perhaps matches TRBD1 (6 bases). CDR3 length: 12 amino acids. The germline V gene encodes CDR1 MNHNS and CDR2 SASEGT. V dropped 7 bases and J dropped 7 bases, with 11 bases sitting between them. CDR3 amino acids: CASNRVGNEQFF. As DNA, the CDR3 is TGTGCCAGCAACAGGGTTGGGAATGAGCAGTTCTTC.

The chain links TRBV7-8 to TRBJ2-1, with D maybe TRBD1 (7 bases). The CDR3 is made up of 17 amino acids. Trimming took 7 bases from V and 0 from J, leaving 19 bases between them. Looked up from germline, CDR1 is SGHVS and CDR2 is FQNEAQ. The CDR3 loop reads CASIGGQRSFSYNEQFF. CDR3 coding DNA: TGTGCCAGCATCGGGGGACAGCGGTCATTCTCCTACAATGAGCAGTTCTTC.

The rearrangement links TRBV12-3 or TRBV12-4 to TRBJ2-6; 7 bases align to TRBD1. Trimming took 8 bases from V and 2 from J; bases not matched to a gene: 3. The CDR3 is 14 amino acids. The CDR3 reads CASQRGPGANVLTF. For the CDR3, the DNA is TGTGCCAGCCAAAGGGGGCCTGGGGCCAACGTCCTGACTTTC.

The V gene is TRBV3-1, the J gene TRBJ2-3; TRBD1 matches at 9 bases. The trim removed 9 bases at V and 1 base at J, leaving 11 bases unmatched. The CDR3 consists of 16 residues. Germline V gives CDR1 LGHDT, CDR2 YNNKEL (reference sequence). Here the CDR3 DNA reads TGTGCCAGACAAACCGGGACAGGGCGTCGCACAGATACGCAGTATTTT. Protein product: CARQTGTGRRTDTQYF.

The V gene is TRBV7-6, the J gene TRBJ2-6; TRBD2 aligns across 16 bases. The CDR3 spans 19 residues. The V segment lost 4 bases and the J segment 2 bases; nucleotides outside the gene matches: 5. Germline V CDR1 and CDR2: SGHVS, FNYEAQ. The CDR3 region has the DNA TGTGCCAGCAGCTCGGGACTAGCGGGAGGGCCGCCTGGGGCCAACGTCCTGACTTTC. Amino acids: CASSSGLAGGPPGANVLTF.

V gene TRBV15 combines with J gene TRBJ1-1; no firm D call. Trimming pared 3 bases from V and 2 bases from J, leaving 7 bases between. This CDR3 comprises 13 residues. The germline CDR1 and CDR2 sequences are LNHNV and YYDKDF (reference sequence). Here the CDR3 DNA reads TGTGCCACCAGCAGTTCCCGTAACACTGAAGCTTTCTTT. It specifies CATSSSRNTEAFF. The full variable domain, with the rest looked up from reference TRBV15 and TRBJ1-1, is DAMVIQNPRYQVTQFGKPVTLSCSQTLNHNVMYWYQQKSSQAPKLLFHYYDKDFNNEADTPDNFQSRRPNTSFCFLDIRSPGLGDTAMYLCATSSSRNTEAFFGQGTRLTVV.

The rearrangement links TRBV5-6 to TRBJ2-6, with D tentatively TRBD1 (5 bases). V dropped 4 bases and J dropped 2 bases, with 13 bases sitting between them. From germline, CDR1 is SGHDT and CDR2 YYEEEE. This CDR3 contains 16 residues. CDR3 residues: CASSIAGNTGANVLTF. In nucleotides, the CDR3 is TGTGCCAGCAGCATAGCAGGGAACACTGGGGCCAACGTCCTGACTTTC.

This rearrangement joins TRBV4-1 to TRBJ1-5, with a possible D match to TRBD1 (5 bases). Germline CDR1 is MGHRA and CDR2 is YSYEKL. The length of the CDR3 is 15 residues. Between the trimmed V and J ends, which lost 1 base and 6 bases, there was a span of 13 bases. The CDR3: CASSQATGWAQPQHF. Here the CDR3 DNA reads TGCGCCAGCAGCCAAGCCACAGGATGGGCTCAGCCCCAGCATTTT.

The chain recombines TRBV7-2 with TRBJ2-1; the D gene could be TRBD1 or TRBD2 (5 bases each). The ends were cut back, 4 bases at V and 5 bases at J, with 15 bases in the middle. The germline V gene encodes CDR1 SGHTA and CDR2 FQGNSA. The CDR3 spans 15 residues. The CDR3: CASSSSGTVDNEQFF. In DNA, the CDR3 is TGTGCCAGCAGCTCCTCCGGGACGGTTGACAATGAGCAGTTCTTC. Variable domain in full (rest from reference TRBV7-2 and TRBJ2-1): GAGVSQSPSNKVTEKGKDVELRCDPISGHTALYWYRQSLGQGLEFLIYFQGNSAPDKSGLPSDRFSAERTGGSVSTLTIQRTQQEDSAVYLCASSSSGTVDNEQFFGPGTRLTVL.

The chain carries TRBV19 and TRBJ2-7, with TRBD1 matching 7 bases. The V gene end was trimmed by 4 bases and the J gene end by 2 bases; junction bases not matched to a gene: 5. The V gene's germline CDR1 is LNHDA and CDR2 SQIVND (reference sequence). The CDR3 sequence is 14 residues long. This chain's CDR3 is CASSTPGQTYEQYF. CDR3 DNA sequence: TGTGCCAGTAGTACACCGGGACAGACCTACGAGCAGTACTTC.

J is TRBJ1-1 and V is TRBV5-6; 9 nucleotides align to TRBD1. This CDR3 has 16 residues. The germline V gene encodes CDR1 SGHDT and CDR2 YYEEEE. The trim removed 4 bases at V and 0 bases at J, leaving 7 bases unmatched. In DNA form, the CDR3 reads TGTGCCAGCAGCCCCGACAGGGGGAGTGTGAACACTGAAGCTTTCTTT. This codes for CASSPDRGSVNTEAFF.